This TCR beta chain was profiled in a study of PD-L1 blockade in urothelial cancer. Study as a whole: Analyses used blood from 3 weeks (second dose) and 6 weeks after treatment start.

The CDR3 totals 14 residues. The ends were cut back, 4 bases at V and 7 bases at J, with 18 bases in the middle. Germline V CDR1 and CDR2: SGHRS, YFSETQ. Profiling relied on immunoSEQ multiplex PCR, and the TCRdb table lists in-frame clones only, not all of them. The sample lists 45,000 or so clones, about nine tenths occurring once. The TCR sequence derives from a man aged 80 or over with urothelial cancer. This specimen was PBMCs, taken around atezolizumab (anti-PD-L1) treatment. The chain is built from TRBV5-1 and TRBJ2-7; a possible D gene is TRBD2 (6 bases). The chain's CDR3 is CASSLGTSAGEQYF. CDR3 DNA: TGCGCCAGCAGCCTCGGGACCTCGGCGGGGGAGCAGTACTTC. Variable domain in full (rest from reference TRBV5-1 and TRBJ2-7): KAGVTQTPRYLIKTRGQQVTLSCSPISGHRSVSWYQQTPGQGLQFLFEYFSETQRNKGNFPGRFSGRQFSNSRSEMNVSTLELGDSALYLCASSLGTSAGEQYFGPGTRLTVT.